The 30 T cell receptor beta chains in this list originate from one sample, sequenced in a study of blood T cell repertoires in COVID-19. The repertoire was sequenced with immunoSEQ multiplex PCR; TCRdb's copy has only in-frame clones and lacks some. The sample has around 140,000 clones; around 90% are singletons. Sequencing was done on a sample of PBMCs or T cells enriched from blood (not recorded which). All receptors come from a woman between 40 and 55 years old who had been exposed to COVID-19.

This clone was recorded only once. The chain employs TRBV25-1 and TRBJ2-1; a weak D match, TRBD1 (6 bases). In germline, CDR1 is MGHDK, CDR2 SYGVNS. V lost 3 bases and J lost 5, with 14 bases in between. There are 15 residues in the CDR3. This chain's CDR3 is CASSDRGGYNNEQFF. The CDR3 coding sequence is TGTGCCAGCAGTGATCGAGGGGGATACAACAATGAGCAGTTCTTC.

The J gene is TRBJ2-5, the V gene TRBV28; D perhaps matches TRBD1 (5 bases). The CDR3 is 16 amino acids. Trimming removed 8 bases from V and 1 base from J, with 20 bases in between. From germline, CDR1 is MDHEN and CDR2 SYDVKM. The CDR3 DNA sequence: TGTGCCAGCGTTCCAGGGAATGGGGTCCCCCAAGAGACCCAGTACTTC. It yields the protein CASVPGNGVPQETQYF.

CDR3 protein: CASSLGSGTGAHQPQHF. The CDR3 nucleotides read TGTGCCAGCAGCTTAGGGTCGGGGACAGGGGCTCATCAGCCCCAGCATTTT. This chain uses TRBV11-2 with TRBJ1-5; 10 nucleotides match TRBD1. The germline V gene encodes CDR1 SGHAT and CDR2 FQNNGV. V gave up 1 base and J gave up 5 bases; unmatched junction bases: 8. The CDR3 length is 17 residues.

The V call is TRBV7-9, the J call TRBJ2-1; D remains unclear. The CDR3 has 14 residues. In germline, CDR1 is SEHNR, CDR2 FQNEAQ (reference sequence). Deletions cut 5 bases from V and 0 bases from J, with 8 bases between. In DNA form, the CDR3 reads TGTGCCAGCAGCCTCTCCAGCTCCTACAATGAGCAGTTCTTC. Translating gives CASSLSSSYNEQFF.

This clone was counted a few times. The chain is built from TRBV4-2 and TRBJ2-7; D call uncertain. The CDR3 has 15 residues. Germline-derived CDR1 and CDR2 are LGHNA and YNFKEQ. V lost 4 bases and J lost 0, with 13 bases in between. The CDR3 DNA is TGTGCCAGCAGCCCCCGAGTTACGAGCTCCTACGAGCAGTACTTC. Protein sequence: CASSPRVTSSYEQYF.

J is TRBJ2-1 and V is TRBV2; 15 bases line up with TRBD2. Germline V gene lookup returns CDR1 SNHLY and CDR2 FYNNEI. V was pared by 10 bases and J by 8 bases, with 6 bases of the junction left unmatched. This CDR3 contains 14 residues. CDR3 sequence reads: CAIPGLAGGYEQFF. The CDR3, as DNA: TGTGCCATCCCGGGACTAGCGGGGGGATATGAGCAGTTCTTC.

Note on this clone: At one of its ends the junction is not consistent with the germline gene, which may arise from a read error. The V and J genes are TRBV13 and TRBJ2-7; D perhaps matches TRBD2 (6 bases). CDR3 length equals 12 residues. CDR1 PRHDT and CDR2 FYEKMQ come from the germline V gene (reference sequence). The DNA for the CDR3 is TGTGCCAGCAGCTTAGAGGGAGGCCCGCCGCACTTC. This codes for CASSLEGGPPHF.

The gene calls are TRBV12-3 or TRBV12-4 and TRBJ1-1; D not certain. There are 12 residues in the CDR3. V lost 7 bases, J lost 6 bases, and 12 bases lay in between. The CDR3 here is CASTPWGAEAFF. Here the CDR3 DNA reads TGTGCCAGCACCCCGTGGGGAGCTGAAGCTTTCTTT.

This clone has just a few counts. This chain links TRBV4-1 with TRBJ2-3; 7 nucleotides align to TRBD2. V shed 4 bases and J 9 bases; nucleotides not matched to a gene: 13. This CDR3 is built from 15 residues. Germline V gene data show CDR1 as MGHRA and CDR2 as YSYEKL. CDR3 in DNA: TGCGCCAGCAGCCTCGGAAGCGGGGAGCGGTTAACGCAGTATTTT. Protein: CASSLGSGERLTQYF.

Turning to this clone: Other nucleotide sequences in the sample specify the same CDR3. The genes are TRBV12-3 or TRBV12-4 and TRBJ2-1; D not certain. The V end was cut by 2 bases, the J end by 6 bases, with 5 bases between. The CDR3 length is 12 residues. CDR3 nucleotide sequence: TGTGCCAGCAGTTTATCCGGCAATGAGCAGTTCTTC. Protein: CASSLSGNEQFF.

V usage is TRBV5-6 and J usage is TRBJ1-3; TRBD1 matches 11 bases. From germline, CDR1 is SGHDT and CDR2 YYEEEE. J gave up 3 bases and V 4 bases, and 6 bases lay outside the gene matches. The CDR3 runs to 16 residues. As DNA, the CDR3 is TGTGCCAGCAGCATTGGACAGGGGGCTCGTGGAAACACCATATATTTT. Residues: CASSIGQGARGNTIYF.

This rearrangement joins TRBV7-2 to TRBJ2-1, with 14 bases that match TRBD2. Germline V gene sequence: CDR1 SGHTA, CDR2 FQGNSA. This CDR3 is built from 19 residues. V lost 5 bases, J lost 1 base, and 10 bases stayed unmatched. CDR3 sequence reads: CASSPDGTSGSSSYNEQFF. CDR3 nucleotide sequence: TGTGCCAGCAGCCCAGACGGGACTAGCGGGAGTTCATCCTACAATGAGCAGTTCTTC.

The chain combines TRBV27 with TRBJ1-1; D not resolved. Trimming pared 3 bases from V and 4 bases from J, leaving 15 bases between. Germline CDR1 reads MNHEY; CDR2 reads SMNVEV (reference sequence). This CDR3 has 15 amino acids. The CDR3 sequence is CASSFGMSGFTEAFF. CDR3 DNA: TGTGCCAGCAGTTTTGGTATGAGCGGATTCACTGAAGCTTTCTTT.

This chain links TRBV9 with TRBJ2-5, with 8 bases that match TRBD1. Germline V CDR1 and CDR2: SGDLS, YYNGEE. Germline trimming cut 3 bases from V and 4 bases from J; bases unmatched to any gene: 11. There are 16 residues in the CDR3. The CDR3, as DNA: TGTGCCAGCAGCGCGGGACAGGTTTTCTCTGCAGAGACCCAGTACTTC. The encoded protein is CASSAGQVFSAETQYF.

This clone was recorded a few times. V and J are TRBV19 and TRBJ1-2; D is ambiguous. Trimming left V 6 bases short and J 6 bases short, with 11 bases between. Per germline, CDR1 LNHDA and CDR2 SQIVND (reference sequence). This CDR3 region has 12 residues. The CDR3: CASRAGPDGYTF. CDR3 DNA sequence: TGTGCCAGTAGGGCAGGCCCAGATGGCTACACCTTC.

The CDR3 sequence: CSVMRRFTGDGYTF. CDR3 in DNA: TGCAGCGTTATGAGGCGTTTCACAGGGGATGGCTACACCTTC. This chain links TRBV29-1 with TRBJ1-2; TRBD1 aligns across 7 bases. After removal of 5 bases from V and 6 bases from J, the junction contained 12 bases not matched to a gene. This CDR3 contains 14 residues. Germline-derived CDR1 and CDR2 are SQVTM and ANQGSEA.

The chain combines TRBV24-1 with TRBJ2-1, with TRBD2 matching over 10 bases. The CDR3 sequence is 15 residues long. V lost 7 bases and J lost 5; bases outside the gene matches: 7. Per the germline V gene, CDR1 is KGHDR and CDR2 is SFDVKD. The CDR3 nucleotides read TGTGCCACCAGCCCCTCTAGCGGGAGTAACAATGAGCAGTTCTTC. This sequence encodes CATSPSSGSNNEQFF.

This sequence joins TRBV5-1 and TRBJ2-4; D is undetermined. CDR3 length: 14 residues. The ends were cut back, 0 bases at V and 0 bases at J, with 4 bases in the middle. Germline V gives CDR1 SGHRS, CDR2 YFSETQ. For the CDR3, the DNA is TGCGCCAGCAGCTTGGGTCTAGCCAAAAACATTCAGTACTTC. It codes for CASSLGLAKNIQYF.

The chain couples TRBV20-1 to TRBJ2-7, with 12 bases fitting TRBD2. The CDR3 runs to 17 residues. V lost 3 bases to trimming and J lost 5 bases; unmatched junction nucleotides: 14. Germline V gene sequence: CDR1 DFQATT, CDR2 SNEGSKA (reference sequence). DNA of the CDR3: TGCAGTGCTAGTCCATTAGAGACTAGCGGGAGTATCGACGAGCAGTACTTC. Translating it yields CSASPLETSGSIDEQYF.

The gene calls are TRBV29-1 and TRBJ2-5; D not certain. CDR1 and CDR2 (germline): SQVTM, ANQGSEA. The CDR3 has 13 residues. With 6 bases removed from V and 1 base from J, the gap between germline ends came to 12 bases. The CDR3 reads CSVRWVTQETQYF. In DNA form, the CDR3 reads TGCAGCGTGCGGTGGGTAACCCAAGAGACCCAGTACTTC.

The chain uses TRBV7-6 and TRBJ1-6, with D possibly being TRBD1 (6 bases). Between the trimmed V and J ends, which lost 5 bases and 7 bases, there was a span of 15 bases. Germline lookup yields CDR1 SGHVS and CDR2 FNYEAQ. The CDR3 is 15 residues long. In DNA, the CDR3 is TGTGCCAGCAGCCTAAAACAGGGAGGGAATTCACCCCTCCACTTT. Translated: CASSLKQGGNSPLHF.

A remark on this clone: Other DNA sequences of this sample code for an identical CDR3. The chain carries TRBV11-2 and TRBJ1-6; weak D call: TRBD1 (5 bases). The CDR3 is 15 amino acids. Germline V CDR1 and CDR2: SGHAT, FQNNGV. V was shortened by 5 bases and J by 7 bases, with 15 bases between the two germline ends. CDR3 loop: CASSLGQGSNSPLHF. The CDR3 DNA reads TGTGCCAGCAGCCTCGGGCAGGGCAGCAATTCACCCCTCCACTTT.

The genes are TRBV18 and TRBJ1-6; TRBD1 matches at 7 bases. V trimming: 6 bases; J trimming: 9 bases; junction bases outside the gene matches: 8. Germline assignment: CDR1 KGHSH and CDR2 LQKENI. This CDR3 is 14 amino acids long. The CDR3 region has the DNA TGTGCCAGCTCTCGACAGGGTTCAGGTTCACCCCTCCACTTT. This translates into CASSRQGSGSPLHF.

There are a few counts of this clone. Different DNA sequences within this sample yield the same CDR3. This chain joins TRBV19 and TRBJ1-2; no clear D gene. In germline, CDR1 is LNHDA, CDR2 SQIVND (reference sequence). The germline V and J ends were trimmed by 3 bases and 4 bases, with 6 bases remaining between them. The CDR3 sequence is 12 residues long. CDR3 region: CASSMRSYGYTF. The CDR3, as DNA: TGTGCCAGTAGTATGCGGAGCTATGGCTACACCTTC. Together with reference TRBV19 and TRBJ1-2, the CDR3 gives the full variable domain: DGGITQSPKYLFRKEGQNVTLSCEQNLNHDAMYWYRQDPGQGLRLIYYSQIVNDFQKGDIAEGYSVSREKKESFPLTVTSAQKNPTAFYLCASSMRSYGYTFGSGTRLTVV.

This chain joins TRBV25-1 and TRBJ2-7, with D maybe TRBD1 (6 bases). There are 14 residues in the CDR3. The germline CDR1 and CDR2 sequences are MGHDK and SYGVNS. Trimming shortened V by 5 bases and J by 1 base, and 12 bases separated the two germline ends. CDR3 in amino acids: CASSSGDKSYEQYF. CDR3 sequence (DNA): TGTGCCAGCAGTTCCGGGGACAAATCCTACGAGCAGTACTTC.

The V and J genes are TRBV10-3 and TRBJ1-3, with 7 bases matching TRBD1. Germline V gene data show CDR1 as ENHRY and CDR2 as SYGVKD. The V segment lost 4 bases and the J segment 6 bases; nucleotides outside the gene matches: 15. CDR3 length: 17 amino acids. The CDR3 is CAISGVQGKSGANTIYF. The CDR3 DNA reads as TGTGCCATCAGTGGTGTACAGGGGAAGAGCGGAGCAAACACCATATATTTT.

V usage is TRBV19 and J usage is TRBJ1-2; D unresolved. Looked up from germline, CDR1 is LNHDA and CDR2 is SQIVND (reference sequence). The CDR3 covers 13 residues. V was pared by 0 bases and J by 8 bases, with 10 bases between. CDR3 residues: CASSIEGGLGYTF. CDR3 DNA sequence: TGTGCCAGTAGTATAGAGGGAGGGCTCGGCTACACCTTC.

V and J are TRBV24-1 and TRBJ2-7; possible D gene TRBD1, 6 bases. The CDR3 is made up of 14 amino acids. The V gene's germline CDR1 is KGHDR and CDR2 SFDVKD. V gave up 5 bases and J gave up 1 base, with 11 bases separating them. CDR3 nucleotides: TGTGCCACCAGTGGAAGCGGACAGTCCTACGAGCAGTACTTC. Amino acids: CATSGSGQSYEQYF.

The chain links TRBV7-9 to TRBJ2-7, with TRBD2 matching 7 bases. The CDR3 is 16 amino acids. Germline CDR1 is SEHNR and CDR2 is FQNEAQ (reference sequence). After removal of 5 bases from V and 2 bases from J, the junction contained 12 bases not matched to a gene. The DNA of the CDR3 is TGTGCCAGCAGCCCCAAGTCTGCGGGAGTCCCCTACGAGCAGTACTTC. It encodes CASSPKSAGVPYEQYF.

This clone has just a few counts. The junction departs from germline at one end; a sequencing error may be responsible. The chain has TRBV4-3 and TRBJ2-2; no clear D gene. This CDR3 is 16 amino acids long. Germline lookup yields CDR1 LGHNA and CDR2 YSLEER. CDR3: CASSKDGQEKTGELFF. DNA of the CDR3: TGCGCCAGCAGCAAAGACGGTCAGGAAAAGACCGGGGAGCTGTTTTTT.